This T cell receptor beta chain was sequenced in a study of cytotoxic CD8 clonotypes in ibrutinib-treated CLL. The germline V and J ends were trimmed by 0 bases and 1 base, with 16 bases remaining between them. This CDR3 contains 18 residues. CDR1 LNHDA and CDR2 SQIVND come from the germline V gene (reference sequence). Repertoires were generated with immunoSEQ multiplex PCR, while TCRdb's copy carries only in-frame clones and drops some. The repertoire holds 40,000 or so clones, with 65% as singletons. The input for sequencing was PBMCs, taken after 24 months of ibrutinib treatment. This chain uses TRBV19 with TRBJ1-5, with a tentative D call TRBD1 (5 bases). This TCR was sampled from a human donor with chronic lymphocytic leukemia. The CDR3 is CASSIDHPPRVSNQPQHF. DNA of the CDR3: TGTGCCAGTAGTATAGACCACCCTCCCAGGGTGAGCAATCAGCCCCAGCATTTT.